Shown below are 24 T cell receptor beta chains from a single sample sequenced in a study of T cells in tuberculosis. The repertoire was sequenced with immunoSEQ multiplex PCR; TCRdb's copy has only in-frame clones and lacks some. The table has 30,000 or so clones, roughly 89% seen once; the top ten hold roughly 6%. Sequenced: PBMCs. Receptors originate from a donor between 10 and 29 years old with latent tuberculosis or without tuberculosis infection.

This chain connects TRBV5-1 to TRBJ2-3; 8 positions match TRBD2. This CDR3 contains 15 residues. V gave up 2 bases and J gave up 1 base; unmatched junction bases: 3. Germline lookup yields CDR1 SGHRS and CDR2 YFSETQ. The DNA of the CDR3 is TGCGCCAGCAGCTTTGGGCGGGGGGGCACAGATACGCAGTATTTT. It translates to CASSFGRGGTDTQYF.

This chain uses TRBV2 with TRBJ1-1, with D possibly matching TRBD1 (6 bases). V lost 4 bases to trimming and J lost 12 bases, with 21 bases between them. This CDR3 has 14 amino acids. Germline values: CDR1 SNHLY, CDR2 FYNNEI. CDR3 sequence: CASSAVGGTPVTFF. CDR3 DNA: TGTGCCAGCAGTGCAGTTGGGGGCACACCCGTAACTTTCTTT.

This clone has more than one count but fewer than ten. CDR3 protein: CASSPQGNTIYF. The CDR3 nucleotides read TGTGCCAGCAGCCCACAGGGTAACACCATATATTTT. V is TRBV9 and J is TRBJ1-3; D perhaps matches TRBD1 (6 bases). V was shortened by 4 bases and J by 7 bases, with 9 bases between the two germline ends. CDR3 length: 12 amino acids. Germline values: CDR1 SGDLS, CDR2 YYNGEE.

V gene TRBV7-9 combines with J gene TRBJ2-7, with 7 positions matching TRBD2. This CDR3 spans 16 amino acids. V gave up 1 base and J gave up 4 bases; unmatched junction bases: 10. Germline CDR1 SEHNR, CDR2 FQNEAQ (reference sequence). CDR3 bases: TGTGCCAGCAGCTTAGTTTCCTGGGGGGGATCGTACGAGCAGTACTTC. It is translated as CASSLVSWGGSYEQYF.

V usage is TRBV5-6 and J usage is TRBJ2-7; no clear D gene. CDR1 SGHDT and CDR2 YYEEEE come from the germline V gene. The germline V and J ends were trimmed by 0 bases and 3 bases, with 10 bases remaining between them. The CDR3 consists of 14 residues. CDR3 sequence (DNA): TGTGCCAGCAGCTTGGTTCCGGTAGTCTACGAGCAGTACTTC. Its protein product is CASSLVPVVYEQYF. Filled out from reference TRBV5-6 and TRBJ2-7, the complete variable domain reads DAGVTQSPTHLIKTRGQQVTLRCSPKSGHDTVSWYQQALGQGPQFIFQYYEEEERQRGNFPDRFSGHQFPNYSSELNVNALLLGDSALYLCASSLVPVVYEQYFGPGTRLTVT.

This clone was counted a single time. The CDR3 region has the DNA TGTGCCAGCAGTGGGACTAGCGGGGGGGCAGGGGCCCACACAGATACGCAGTATTTT. It yields the protein CASSGTSGGAGAHTDTQYF. The chain combines TRBV28 with TRBJ2-3, with TRBD2 matching 16 bases. The CDR3 loop spans 19 amino acids. CDR1 is MDHEN and CDR2 is SYDVKM in the germline V gene. The V segment lost 5 bases and the J segment 2 bases; nucleotides outside the gene matches: 10.

This clone was counted once. The J gene is TRBJ2-5, the V gene TRBV7-9; the match to TRBD1 covers 7 bases. Trimming at V came to 2 bases and at J to 3 bases, leaving 6 bases not matched to a gene. This CDR3 is 15 amino acids long. Germline V CDR1 and CDR2: SEHNR, FQNEAQ (reference sequence). The CDR3 coding sequence is TGTGCCAGCAGCTTACCCCTAGACAGGGAAGAGACCCAGTACTTC. This encodes CASSLPLDREETQYF.

The chain has TRBV4-3 and TRBJ2-2; 11 bases line up with TRBD1. The CDR3 runs 15 residues. Germline V gene data show CDR1 as LGHNA and CDR2 as YSLEER. V lost 3 bases, J lost 5 bases, and 2 bases stayed unmatched. For the CDR3, the DNA is TGCGCCAGCAGCCACGGGACAGGGGGAACCGGGGAGCTGTTTTTT. This translates into CASSHGTGGTGELFF.

The rearrangement joins TRBV4-1 to TRBJ2-7; 7 positions agree with TRBD1. Germline V gene lookup returns CDR1 MGHRA and CDR2 YSYEKL. The CDR3 consists of 14 residues. Unmatched junction bases numbered 2, after V lost 1 base and J lost 2 bases. In nucleotides, the CDR3 is TGCGCCAGCAGCCAAGGGGACAGTACCTACGAGCAGTACTTC. It translates to CASSQGDSTYEQYF.

The CDR3 is CASSVTVSGANVLTF. As DNA, the CDR3 is TGTGCCAGCAGCGTGACAGTCTCTGGGGCCAACGTCCTGACTTTC. V is TRBV9 and J is TRBJ2-6; the D gene is possibly TRBD1 (5 bases). The ends were cut back, 2 bases at V and 0 bases at J, with 6 bases in the middle. The CDR3 extends over 15 amino acids. Germline CDR1 reads SGDLS; CDR2 reads YYNGEE.

The chain couples TRBV7-2 to TRBJ2-6, with D possibly matching TRBD2 (5 bases). V was clipped by 0 bases and J by 4 bases, with 25 bases between them. This CDR3 spans 21 amino acids. CDR1 and CDR2 (germline): SGHTA, FQGNSA. This CDR3 is CASSLAYMSEEAFFGANVLTF. CDR3 nucleotides: TGTGCCAGCAGCTTAGCGTATATGTCGGAGGAGGCATTCTTCGGGGCCAACGTCCTGACTTTC.

The V call is TRBV11-2, the J call TRBJ1-1, with a weak D call TRBD1 (6 bases). This CDR3 is built from 14 residues. CDR1 SGHAT and CDR2 FQNNGV come from the germline V gene. V was clipped by 8 bases and J by 1 base, with 14 bases between them. The CDR3 region has the DNA TGTGCCAGCGGTAGTTCGACAGGGAACACTGAAGCTTTCTTT. Its translation is CASGSSTGNTEAFF.

This rearrangement joins TRBV5-8 to TRBJ1-2, with TRBD1 identical over 7 bases. Germline CDR1 reads SGHTS; CDR2 reads YDEGEE. The CDR3 is made up of 18 amino acids. With 3 bases clipped from V and 1 base from J, the junction kept 15 bases outside the gene matches. This CDR3 is CASSSSLRDRFGNYGYTF. In DNA form, the CDR3 reads TGTGCCAGCAGCTCGTCACTCCGGGACAGATTTGGTAACTATGGCTACACCTTC.

The genes are TRBV5-1 and TRBJ2-7; D might be TRBD2 (5 bases). Trimming left V 4 bases short and J 3 bases short, with 20 bases between. Germline V CDR1 and CDR2: SGHRS, YFSETQ. CDR3 size: 16 residues. The CDR3 protein is CASSQNLAEANYEQYF. Here the CDR3 DNA reads TGCGCCAGCAGCCAAAACCTAGCTGAGGCCAACTACGAGCAGTACTTC.

J is TRBJ1-5 and V is TRBV7-2, with 7 positions matching TRBD1. CDR3 length: 15 amino acids. Germline trimming cut 2 bases from V and 4 bases from J; bases unmatched to any gene: 5. From germline, CDR1 is SGHTA and CDR2 FQGNSA. CDR3 bases: TGTGCCAGCAGCTTATCTCCGGGACAGAATCAGCCCCAGCATTTT. It yields the protein CASSLSPGQNQPQHF.

The CDR3 loop reads CASSPQVGLAGEQYF. The CDR3 nucleotides read TGTGCCAGCAGCCCCCAAGTGGGACTAGCGGGCGAGCAGTACTTC. V usage is TRBV7-2 and J usage is TRBJ2-7, with 12 bases identical to TRBD2. This CDR3 has 15 residues. Trimming at V came to 5 bases and at J to 6 bases, leaving 8 bases not matched to a gene. The germline V gene encodes CDR1 SGHTA and CDR2 FQGNSA.

The chain carries TRBV18 and TRBJ1-1; the match to TRBD1 covers 7 bases. This CDR3 spans 17 amino acids. J was trimmed by 4 bases and V by 5 bases; bases with no gene match: 16. Germline CDR1 and CDR2: KGHSH and LQKENI. CDR3 sequence (DNA): TGTGCCAGCTCAGAACTGATGAACGCAGGGGGGCCCACTGAAGCTTTCTTT. Amino acids: CASSELMNAGGPTEAFF.

A single count supports this clone. The chain combines TRBV5-8 with TRBJ1-6; tentatively, D is TRBD1 (6 bases). V lost 4 bases and J 5 bases, leaving 19 bases between the germline ends. Germline values: CDR1 SGHTS, CDR2 YDEGEE. CDR3 length: 17 residues. This chain's CDR3 is CASSTTGRGVHNSPLHF. DNA of the CDR3: TGTGCCAGCAGCACCACGGGCAGGGGAGTCCATAATTCACCCCTCCACTTT.

The chain employs TRBV9 and TRBJ1-4; weak D call: TRBD1 (6 bases). This CDR3 contains 14 residues. Germline V CDR1 and CDR2: SGDLS, YYNGEE. V was pared by 3 bases and J by 4 bases, with 10 bases between. DNA for the CDR3: TGTGCCAGCAGCGCCGGGACACTTAATGAAAAACTGTTTTTT. Its protein product is CASSAGTLNEKLFF. Full variable domain (outside the CDR3, taken from reference TRBV9 and TRBJ1-4): DSGVTQTPKHLITATGQRVTLRCSPRSGDLSVYWYQQSLDQGLQFLIQYYNGEERAKGNILERFSAQQFPDLHSELNLSSLELGDSALYFCASSAGTLNEKLFFGSGTQLSVL.

This chain connects TRBV7-2 to TRBJ2-6, with D perhaps TRBD2 (6 bases). CDR3 size: 16 residues. V lost 3 bases to trimming and J lost 0 bases, with 9 bases between them. Germline CDR1 SGHTA, CDR2 FQGNSA. The CDR3 bases are TGTGCCAGCAGCTTGCGGGATCACTCTGGGGCCAACGTCCTGACTTTC. Translation gives CASSLRDHSGANVLTF.

This chain joins TRBV5-6 and TRBJ2-3; tentative D call: TRBD1 (6 bases). V was clipped by 4 bases and J by 2 bases, with 20 bases between them. The CDR3 loop spans 17 amino acids. Germline assignment: CDR1 SGHDT and CDR2 YYEEEE. CDR3 nucleotide sequence: TGTGCCAGCAGCCACATGGTGTTCAGGGGAGCCACAGATACGCAGTATTTT. Amino acids: CASSHMVFRGATDTQYF. The whole variable domain, remainder taken from reference TRBV5-6 and TRBJ2-3, is DAGVTQSPTHLIKTRGQQVTLRCSPKSGHDTVSWYQQALGQGPQFIFQYYEEEERQRGNFPDRFSGHQFPNYSSELNVNALLLGDSALYLCASSHMVFRGATDTQYFGPGTRLTVL.

The rearrangement uses TRBV2 and TRBJ1-1; TRBD1 matches 9 bases. The V and J ends lost 5 bases and 1 base, in that order; junction bases with no gene match: 5. Germline V gene lookup returns CDR1 SNHLY and CDR2 FYNNEI. This CDR3 is built from 15 residues. The CDR3 loop is CASSPTGGRNTEAFF. CDR3 coding DNA: TGTGCCAGCAGTCCGACAGGGGGAAGGAACACTGAAGCTTTCTTT.

The chain uses TRBV5-6 and TRBJ2-7, with no clear D. Trimming pared 0 bases from V and 1 base from J, leaving 5 bases between. This CDR3 comprises 13 residues. Germline lookup yields CDR1 SGHDT and CDR2 YYEEEE. CDR3 protein: CASSLAFSYEQYF. In DNA form, the CDR3 reads TGTGCCAGCAGCTTGGCCTTTTCCTACGAGCAGTACTTC.

This sequence joins TRBV9 and TRBJ2-5; D is perhaps TRBD1 (5 bases). CDR1 is SGDLS and CDR2 is YYNGEE in the germline V gene. V was pared by 0 bases and J by 2 bases, with 14 bases between. This CDR3 spans 16 amino acids. The CDR3 DNA sequence: TGTGCCAGCAGCGTAGGGGGCCGTGACTGGCAAGAGACCCAGTACTTC. Translating it yields CASSVGGRDWQETQYF.